A selection of T cell receptor beta chains follows, all from one sample in a study of blood T cell repertoires in COVID-19. Data came from immunoSEQ multiplex PCR; TCRdb stores just in-frame clones and leaves some out. The sample yields over 300,000 clones, nearly 90% seen once. The specimen was PBMCs or T cells enriched from blood (not recorded which). The receptor set was obtained from a woman aged 25 to 39 who had recovered from COVID-19. CDR3s leave out the opening cysteine and the closing phenylalanine or tryptophan. D genes are given only for firm matches.

TRBV5-4	TRBJ2-2	-	ASRGELGGTGELF
TRBV5-3	TRBJ1-6	TRBD1	ARSSKPGQGRSSYNSPLH
TRBV2	TRBJ2-1	TRBD2	ASSESRLAGGPYNEQF
TRBV4-2	TRBJ2-7	TRBD1	ASSQGGQFSYEQY
TRBV18	TRBJ1-5	-	ASSPRVSQPQH
TRBV5-1	TRBJ1-1	-	ASSPGRPGEAF
TRBV7-2	TRBJ1-5	TRBD1	ASSLRWTGGIQPQH
TRBV7-9	TRBJ1-3	-	ASSPRGTSRGNTIY
TRBV4-3	TRBJ2-3	-	ASSQIAAAQY
TRBV6-6	TRBJ2-3	TRBD1	ASSTFRQGATDTQY
TRBV18	TRBJ2-3	-	ASSPRTGLDTQY
TRBV2	TRBJ1-3	-	ASFRGSGNTIY
TRBV7-8	TRBJ2-7	-	ASSLVEAAPYEQY
TRBV2	TRBJ2-2	-	ASSESIAFNTGELF
TRBV19	TRBJ2-7	TRBD1	ASSIRDSSYEQY
TRBV2	TRBJ2-3	TRBD2	ASSLEGGEDTQY
TRBV27	TRBJ1-3	TRBD1	ASSSSSGQGSGNTIY
TRBV6-5	TRBJ1-1	TRBD1	ASRSRGQGSWAF
TRBV6-5	TRBJ1-3	-	ASTQGNTIY
TRBV3-1/TRBV3-2	TRBJ1-5	TRBD1	ASSPQPTGNQPQH
TRBV7-2	TRBJ1-4	-	ASSFIPGGEKLF
TRBV4-2	TRBJ1-4	-	ASSQVQEKLF
TRBV5-4	TRBJ1-5	-	ASSLDLGGNQPQH
TRBV7-2	TRBJ2-1	-	ASSSLVEQF
TRBV10-3	TRBJ1-3	TRBD1	AIRYRDSSGNTIY
TRBV5-6	TRBJ2-7	-	ASSLLETATSYEQY
TRBV3-1/TRBV3-2	TRBJ1-5	TRBD1	ASSQVGETGSQPQH
TRBV5-6	TRBJ1-2	TRBD1	ASSLGQTYGYT
TRBV28	TRBJ1-1	-	ASRTGGAGRTEAF
TRBV6-8	TRBJ2-3	TRBD2	ASSYPGGWGTDTQY
TRBV13	TRBJ1-1	-	ASSLGQGNTEAF
TRBV29-1	TRBJ1-3	-	SVEVGTRSGNTIY
TRBV11-2	TRBJ1-4	-	ASRPADSNEKLF